The 28 T cell receptor beta chains presented below share a single source sample, sequenced in a study of prognosis after radiotherapy for stage I lung cancer. The study amplified the TCR beta CDR3 region from genomic DNA. This amplification was carried out by two rounds of multiplex PCR. Each TRBV and TRBJ gene had its own primer in the first PCR round. MiXCR was run by TCRdb on the multiplex PCR reads, yielding one entry per CDR3 protein. This table holds 20,000 to 25,000 distinct CDR3 sequences, around two fifths found once. The source material was PBMCs, sampled before or after stereotactic body radiation therapy (not recorded which). All receptors come from a donor at least 50 years old with non-small cell lung cancer.

The chain carries TRBV7-2 and TRBJ2-7, with unresolved D. There are 13 residues in the CDR3. V was cut by 5 bases and J by 9 bases, with 17 bases left in between. Germline lookup yields CDR1 SGHTA and CDR2 FQGNSA. This chain's CDR3 is CASSRWPGLGQYF. In DNA, the CDR3 is TGTGCCAGCAGCCGCTGGCCGGGCCTGGGGCAGTACTTC. The full variable domain, completed using reference TRBV7-2 and TRBJ2-7, is GAGVSQSPSNKVTEKGKDVELRCDPISGHTALYWYRQSLGQGLEFLIYFQGNSAPDKSGLPSDRFSAERTGGSVSTLTIQRTQQEDSAVYLCASSRWPGLGQYFGPGTRLTVT.

Remarks on this clonotype: An end of the junction does not agree with germline; a read error may underlie this. J is TRBJ2-5 and V is TRBV12-3 or TRBV12-4; TRBD2 is a possible D gene (6 bases). This CDR3 contains 17 residues. CDR3 loop: CASILGDQRAGRETQYF. DNA of the CDR3: TGTGCCAGCATTTTAGGGGATCAACGGGCGGGGAGAGAGACCCAGTACTTC.

This chain joins TRBV7-9 and TRBJ1-6; a possible D gene is TRBD1 (6 bases). Germline assignment: CDR1 SEHNR and CDR2 FQNEAQ (reference sequence). The CDR3 is 14 amino acids. Trimming stripped 2 bases from V and 10 bases from J, with 12 bases between. CDR3 protein: CASSLQGKHSPLHF. CDR3 DNA: TGTGCCAGCAGCTTACAGGGGAAGCACTCACCCCTCCACTTT.

The chain couples TRBV15 to TRBJ2-5; either TRBD1 or TRBD2 may supply D (5 bases each). Germline V gene lookup returns CDR1 LNHNV and CDR2 YYDKDF (reference sequence). Trimming left V 1 base short and J 4 bases short, with 7 bases between. The CDR3 contains 13 residues. CDR3 DNA sequence: TGTGCCACCAGCAGAGTGAGGGGAGAGACCCAGTACTTC. This gives the protein CATSRVRGETQYF.

This chain joins TRBV12-3 or TRBV12-4 and TRBJ1-5; 7 nucleotides line up with TRBD1. CDR3 size: 15 residues. V trimming: 6 bases; J trimming: 3 bases; junction bases outside the gene matches: 8. Here the CDR3 DNA reads TGTGCCAGCAGGATGACTGGGACAGCCAATCAGCCCCAGCATTTT. Its translation is CASRMTGTANQPQHF.

The sample holds many counts of this clonotype. The chain is built from TRBV13 and TRBJ2-1, with D maybe TRBD2 (5 bases). The CDR3 consists of 14 residues. Germline V gene data show CDR1 as PRHDT and CDR2 as FYEKMQ (reference sequence). With 5 bases removed from V and 3 bases from J, the gap between germline ends came to 11 bases. The DNA of the CDR3 is TGTGCCAGCAGCCGAACCGGGAACTACAATGAGCAGTTCTTC. Residues: CASSRTGNYNEQFF. Complete variable domain (other parts from reference TRBV13 and TRBJ2-1): AAGVIQSPRHLIKEKRETATLKCYPIPRHDTVYWYQQGPGQDPQFLISFYEKMQSDKGSIPDRFSAQQFSDYHSELNMSSLELGDSALYFCASSRTGNYNEQFFGPGTRLTVL.

The rearrangement joins TRBV6-6 to TRBJ1-1, with no clear D. Germline V lookup: CDR1 MNHNY, CDR2 SVGAGI (reference sequence). With 0 bases removed from V and 5 bases from J, the gap between germline ends came to 16 bases. CDR3 length: 16 amino acids. CDR3 sequence: CASSYSSGPTETEAFF. Here the CDR3 DNA reads TGTGCCAGCAGTTACTCGTCCGGACCCACGGAGACTGAAGCTTTCTTT.

The V and J genes are TRBV29-1 and TRBJ2-7; TRBD2 might be the D (6 bases). CDR3 size: 13 residues. V lost 4 bases and J lost 0, with 10 bases in between. Germline assignment: CDR1 SQVTM and CDR2 ANQGSEA. CDR3: CSVGGTGSYEQYF. The CDR3 DNA reads as TGCAGCGTTGGTGGGACTGGCTCCTACGAGCAGTACTTC.

The chain uses TRBV5-1 and TRBJ2-3; the D is unclear. The V end lost 0 bases, the J end lost 0 bases, and 8 bases lay between the germline ends. CDR1 and CDR2 from the germline V gene are SGHRS and YFSETQ. This CDR3 contains 15 residues. The CDR3 DNA is TGCGCCAGCAGCTTGGCCCTGGGTAGCACAGATACGCAGTATTTT. Encoded protein: CASSLALGSTDTQYF.

In regard to this clonotype: A read error is possible here, since a much larger clone lies one base away. Since the CDR3 does not end with the conserved phenylalanine or tryptophan, this likely comes from a read error. V gene TRBV6-2 or TRBV6-3 combines with J gene TRBJ2-7, with a tentative D call TRBD1 (6 bases). V was cut by 6 bases and J by 2 bases, with 11 bases left in between. The germline V gene encodes CDR1 MNHEY and CDR2 SVGEGT. The CDR3 is 13 amino acids. In nucleotides, the CDR3 is TGTGCCAGCAGCCTTAACAGGGCCTACGAGCAGTACTCC. Its protein is CASSLNRAYEQYS.

This rearrangement joins TRBV20-1 to TRBJ2-5; D unresolved. The germline V gene has CDR1 DFQATT and CDR2 SNEGSKA (reference sequence). V lost 4 bases and J lost 7, with 13 bases in between. This CDR3 has 12 residues. CDR3 amino acids: CSAIRSGGTQYF. CDR3 DNA sequence: TGCAGTGCTATACGGTCTGGTGGGACCCAGTACTTC.

This clonotype showed up many times. The V gene is TRBV5-4, the J gene TRBJ2-3; TRBD2 agrees at 8 bases. J was trimmed by 3 bases and V by 0 bases; bases with no gene match: 3. In germline, CDR1 is SGHNT, CDR2 YYREEE (reference sequence). The CDR3 runs 15 residues. Here the CDR3 reads CASSLAGGLTDTQYF. CDR3 in DNA: TGTGCCAGCAGCTTGGCGGGGGGGCTAACAGATACGCAGTATTTT.

This clonotype was seen at least ten times. The chain has TRBV6-5 and TRBJ2-1; TRBD2 might be the D (5 bases). Germline loops: CDR1 MNHEY, CDR2 SVGAGI. Trimming removed 4 bases from V and 5 bases from J, with 9 bases in between. The CDR3 is made up of 13 amino acids. The CDR3 nucleotides read TGTGCCAGCAGTTGGCGGGCGAACAATGAGCAGTTCTTC. This translates into CASSWRANNEQFF.

As concerns this clonotype: The junction and the germline gene differ at one end; a read error may be behind it. The chain links TRBV28 to TRBJ1-2, with D possibly being TRBD1 (6 bases). CDR3 length: 12 residues. Germline-derived CDR1 and CDR2 are MDHEN and SYDVKM. The CDR3 DNA reads as TGTGCCAGCAGTTTTTGGGGCAGGGGCTGCACCTTC. Its protein product is CASSFWGRGCTF.

This clonotype rates as medium-sized. The chain carries TRBV6-2 or TRBV6-3 and TRBJ1-2; D perhaps matches TRBD1 (6 bases). Trimming cost V 5 bases and J 4 bases, with 17 bases left between them. Germline V gene data show CDR1 as MNHEY and CDR2 as SVGEGT. The CDR3 spans 15 residues. The DNA for the CDR3 is TGTGCCAGCAGTCGCGGCTCCCAGGGGATCTATGGCTACACCTTC. This gives the protein CASSRGSQGIYGYTF.

The genes are TRBV28 and TRBJ2-7; either TRBD1 or TRBD2 may supply D (5 bases each). The CDR3 consists of 14 residues. The V end was cut by 10 bases, the J end by 2 bases, with 18 bases between. Germline loops: CDR1 MDHEN, CDR2 SYDVKM. The CDR3 region is CAIETRDVAYEQYF. The CDR3 bases are TGTGCCATAGAGACCCGGGACGTTGCCTACGAGCAGTACTTC.

This clonotype appeared many times. The chain employs TRBV9 and TRBJ1-2; a possible D gene is TRBD1 (5 bases). Germline V CDR1 and CDR2: SGDLS, YYNGEE. Trimming removed 0 bases at V and 6 bases at J, with 6 bases between. The CDR3 sequence is 12 residues long. The CDR3 DNA follows: TGTGCCAGCAGCGTAGGACAGAATGGCTACACCTTC. This gives the protein CASSVGQNGYTF. Complete variable domain (other parts from reference TRBV9 and TRBJ1-2): DSGVTQTPKHLITATGQRVTLRCSPRSGDLSVYWYQQSLDQGLQFLIQYYNGEERAKGNILERFSAQQFPDLHSELNLSSLELGDSALYFCASSVGQNGYTFGSGTRLTVV.

This clonotype has just a few counts. A read error is possible here, since a much larger clone lies one base away. This chain links TRBV10-3 with TRBJ2-3; D not certain. The DNA end is a closer match to TRBJ1-5, so the J assignment may be wrong. CDR1 and CDR2 (germline): ENHRY, SYGVKD. There are 15 residues in the CDR3. The CDR3 loop reads CAINGLAGSPDTQHF. The CDR3 DNA reads as TGTGCCATCAACGGACTAGCGGGAAGCCCAGATACGCAGCATTTT.

This sequence joins TRBV9 and TRBJ2-2, with D unresolved. The CDR3 spans 14 residues. Germline-derived CDR1 and CDR2 are SGDLS and YYNGEE. V was pared by 9 bases and J by 6 bases, with 18 bases between. This chain's CDR3 is CAISRARQAGELFF. Here the CDR3 DNA reads TGTGCCATCAGTAGGGCAAGGCAAGCCGGGGAGCTGTTTTTT.

V and J are TRBV20-1 and TRBJ1-2, with D hard to call. The germline gives CDR1 DFQATT, CDR2 SNEGSKA (reference sequence). V was trimmed by 2 bases and J by 8 bases, leaving 18 bases between them. This CDR3 contains 14 residues. CDR3 sequence: CSARYTAPELGYTF. For the CDR3, the DNA is TGCAGTGCTAGATATACAGCGCCTGAATTGGGCTACACCTTC.

This clonotype was detected many times. The chain has TRBV30 and TRBJ2-1; the D gene is possibly TRBD2 (6 bases). Trimming removed 5 bases from V and 7 bases from J, with 21 bases in between. CDR3 length: 15 amino acids. The V gene's germline CDR1 is GTSNPN and CDR2 SVGIG (reference sequence). CDR3 loop: CAWGLRDSLRNEQFF. In DNA form, the CDR3 reads TGTGCCTGGGGCCTCCGGGACTCCTTGAGGAATGAGCAGTTCTTC. The whole variable domain, filled in from reference TRBV30 and TRBJ2-1, reads SQTIHQWPATLVQPVGSPLSLECTVEGTSNPNLYWYRQAAGRGLQLLFYSVGIGQISSEVPQNLSASRPQDRQFILSSKKLLLSDSGFYLCAWGLRDSLRNEQFFGPGTRLTVL.

Notes on this clonotype: A read error may be the cause here, since a much bigger clone is one base away. CDR3 in DNA: TGTGCCGGAGGTGACTCTGGGGACAACGTCCTGACTTTC. Its protein is CAGGDSGDNVLTF. The chain is built from TRBV7-2 and TRBJ2-6; TRBD2 is a possible D gene (5 bases). In germline, CDR1 is SGHTA, CDR2 FQGNSA. The CDR3 contains 13 residues.

There are many counts of this clonotype. The V gene is TRBV20-1, the J gene TRBJ2-7; 12 bases line up with TRBD2. This CDR3 is 13 amino acids long. In germline, CDR1 is DFQATT, CDR2 SNEGSKA (reference sequence). V was pared by 7 bases and J by 6 bases, with 7 bases of the junction left unmatched. The CDR3 DNA reads TGCAGTGTTCCTAGCGGGAGGGCTCCCGAGCAGTACTTC. It translates to CSVPSGRAPEQYF.

This chain links TRBV6-1 with TRBJ2-6; D is ambiguous. This CDR3 is 14 amino acids long. CDR1 and CDR2 (germline): MNHNS, SASEGT. Trimming removed 8 bases from V and 4 bases from J, with 12 bases in between. In nucleotides, the CDR3 is TGTGCCAGCTCTCGGCAAGCCGGGGCCAACGTCCTGACTTTC. This translates into CASSRQAGANVLTF.

The V gene is TRBV6-9, the J gene TRBJ1-5; D may be TRBD1 (5 bases). Germline V CDR1 and CDR2: MNHGY, SVAAGI. V lost 4 bases to trimming and J lost 4 bases, with 17 bases between them. The CDR3 length is 16 residues. CDR3 in amino acids: CASSSHTGQRNQPQHF. DNA of the CDR3: TGTGCCAGCAGTTCTCATACGGGGCAGAGAAATCAGCCCCAGCATTTT.

A remark on this clonotype: The junction departs from the called germline gene at one end, perhaps through a read error. The chain employs TRBV3-1 and TRBJ1-5; 10 positions agree with TRBD1. From germline, CDR1 is LGHDT and CDR2 YNNKEL (reference sequence). CDR3 length: 16 residues. The CDR3 reads CVSGQGWTGGDQPQHF. CDR3 in DNA: TGTGTCAGCGGCCAAGGATGGACAGGGGGAGATCAGCCCCAGCATTTT.

This clonotype was counted many times. The V gene is TRBV12-5, the J gene TRBJ1-2; 9 nucleotides line up with TRBD1. The CDR3 contains 13 residues. V dropped 5 bases and J dropped 8; count of bases not matched to a gene: 6. In germline, CDR1 is LGHNT, CDR2 FRNRAP. This CDR3 reads CASGLQGARGYTF. The CDR3, as DNA: TGTGCTAGTGGTCTACAGGGGGCGAGGGGCTACACCTTC.

With respect to this clonotype: Germline is not matched at one junction end, which may reflect a read error. V and J are TRBV6-5 and TRBJ2-6; D is uncertain. CDR1 and CDR2 (germline): MNHEY, SVGAGI. This CDR3 has 17 residues. CDR3 sequence (DNA): TGTGCCAGCAGTTACGGGTTCAGTTCCTCTGTGGCCAACGTCCTGACTTTC. It encodes CASSYGFSSSVANVLTF.